This T cell receptor beta chain was captured in a study of blood T cell repertoires in COVID-19. Libraries were prepared by immunoSEQ multiplex PCR; TCRdb keeps only in-frame clonotypes and omits some of them. The data show about 59,000 clones, roughly 84% seen once. The trim removed 3 bases at V and 11 bases at J, leaving 6 bases unmatched. The germline V gene has CDR1 GTSNPN and CDR2 SVGIG (reference sequence). The CDR3 sequence is 14 residues long. Sequenced: peripheral blood. The gene calls are TRBV30 and TRBJ1-6; 11 nucleotides match TRBD1. This TCR derives from a man of 80 years or more in a cohort sampled during active COVID-19. CDR3 bases: TGTGCCTGGAGGACCGGGACAGGGGGTGCACCCCTCCACTTT. This gives the protein CAWRTGTGGAPLHF.